Listed here is a single TCR beta chain. Its antigen remains undetermined. No clone much larger than this one lies a single base away; base qualities are absent. This entry comes from a study of vaccination effects on CD4 cells after COVID-19 (dated 2022 in TCRdb). Broadly, across the study: To identify antigen-specific CD4+ T cell clonotypes by their expansion, the ViraFEST assay first stimulated PBMC with viral peptide pools and then applied TCR sequencing. The full study included 10 COVID-19 convalescent patients and a few SARS-CoV-2-naive healthy vaccine recipients. SARS-CoV-2 spike-specific CD4+ TCR repertoires were compared before and after mRNA vaccination in COVID-19 convalescent patients and in infection-naive vaccine recipients. Participants received two doses of either the BNT162b2 or the mRNA-1273 mRNA SARS-CoV-2 vaccine. Pre-vaccine samples from a couple of convalescent patients were drawn 16 days and one week before the first dose, 142 and 148 days after COVID-19 diagnosis. Some 2 million PBMC per well were cultured in IMDM with about 5.1% human AB serum, 8.5 to 10 IU/ml IL-2 and gentamicin, plus 10 ug/ml peptides. The Oncomine TCR Beta short-read assay on an Illumina iSeq 100 was used to sequence cultures from other donors in the study. What the research found in general, with its limitations: Both infection-induced and vaccine-induced clones contracted markedly at late post-vaccination timepoints, which is consistent with waning T cell responses. For convalescent patients, new clones induced by the vaccine made up most of the post-vaccine spike-reactive repertoire, and these new clones were largely distinct from the clones induced by infection. Limitations of the study were the small number of convalescent patients and the absence of early post-infection timepoints.

After 10 to 11 days of culture, CD4+ T cells were isolated with the EasySep CD4+ T cell isolation kit. PCR-confirmed SARS-CoV-2 infection had occurred in convalescent patients between March and December 2020, before the Alpha, Beta and Delta variants emerged in the United States. On days 3 and 7, half of the culture medium was replaced with fresh IL-2-containing medium. Each peptide stimulation condition was cultured in triplicate wells unless otherwise noted. Using Ficoll-Paque Plus gradient centrifugation, PBMC were separated from whole blood and then either used fresh or cryopreserved at -140C. Genomic DNA was extracted from cultured CD4+ T cells with the QIAamp micro DNA kit. Preparation of the library involved the immunoSEQ multiplex PCR assay. TCR beta CDR3 sequencing was performed on DNA from the cultured, isolated CD4+ T cells. Turning to the authors' computational methods: Non-productive TCR sequences were removed and reads were trimmed to the CDR3 region, keeping CDR3s of at least 7 amino acids. The MANAFEST web app was used to identify antigen-specific clonotypes by comparing expansion in peptide wells with expansion in reference cultures. For clones to be considered positive, expansion at FDR<0.05 versus reference and all other wells, an odds ratio above 5, and a frequency above 0.1% in two replicate wells were required. A clonotype was defined as cross-reactive if the clonotype was significantly expanded both in SARS-CoV-2 spike wells and in at least one common cold coronavirus spike condition. Levenshtein distance calculated with the stringdist R package was used to assess CDR3 similarity, and unrooted trees were constructed with ape in R 3.6.1. Imported from immuneACCESS, the table was reduced by TCRdb to in-frame sequences with V and J called. These copies leave out some clones; in studies compared against another copy, an unresolved V gene accounts for under half, and the cause of the remainder is not known. The D gene and trimming were derived from the DNA, and the V and J assignments and clone size from that table. This sample is represented by tens of thousands of clones; under 80% of them were singletons. The ten largest clones capture less than 25% of the sample.

As encoded in the germline V gene, CDR1 is MNHEY while CDR2 is SVGEGT. V and J are trimmed by 5 bases and 9 bases, and the gene matches miss 10 bases of the junction. The CDR3 covers 15 residues, taking in both the cysteine and the phenylalanine. Here the CDR3 DNA is all that survives: 45 bases in frame from base 1. The chain is made from TRBV6-2 or TRBV6-3 and TRBJ1-6, and 7 junctional nucleotides match TRBD1. The specimen comprised CD4+ T cells from PBMCs cultured without peptide, sampled before COVID-19 vaccination. The receptor was derived from a human donor who had a prior SARS-CoV-2 infection. The CDR3 region reads CASSRELRGRSPLHF. Read as DNA, the sequence is TGTGCCAGCAGTCGCGAGTTGAGGGGGCGTTCACCCCTCCACTTT.